This T cell receptor (beta chain) was documented in a study of blood T cell repertoires in COVID-19. For the study at large: Collection of acute and convalescent COVID-19 samples took place in the United States, Italy and Spain. Sources were T cells, B-cell-depleted T cells, or PBMCs; the material itself was cDNA or gDNA.

Per the study methods: Estimates of nucleated cell counts were drawn from the amplification of reference gene primers. Libraries were prepared by immunoSEQ multiplex PCR; TCRdb keeps only in-frame clonotypes and omits some of them. The V and J calls and clone size are taken from that table; D and trimming were inferred from the DNA. Among approximately 260,000 clones listed, under 85% were seen once. V gave up 4 bases and J gave up 11 bases, with 27 bases separating them. Germline values: CDR1 MGHRA, CDR2 YSYEKL. The CDR3 length is 17 residues. The sequence was collected from a woman aged 40 to 49 with active or convalescent COVID-19. The chain uses TRBV4-1 and TRBJ1-5; perhaps TRBD1 as D (5 bases). Sequencing was carried out using peripheral blood. The DNA of the CDR3 is TGCGCCAGCAGCCGAACTGGTCGATCAGGGCCATATAGAGCCCAGCATTTT. Amino acids: CASSRTGRSGPYRAQHF.